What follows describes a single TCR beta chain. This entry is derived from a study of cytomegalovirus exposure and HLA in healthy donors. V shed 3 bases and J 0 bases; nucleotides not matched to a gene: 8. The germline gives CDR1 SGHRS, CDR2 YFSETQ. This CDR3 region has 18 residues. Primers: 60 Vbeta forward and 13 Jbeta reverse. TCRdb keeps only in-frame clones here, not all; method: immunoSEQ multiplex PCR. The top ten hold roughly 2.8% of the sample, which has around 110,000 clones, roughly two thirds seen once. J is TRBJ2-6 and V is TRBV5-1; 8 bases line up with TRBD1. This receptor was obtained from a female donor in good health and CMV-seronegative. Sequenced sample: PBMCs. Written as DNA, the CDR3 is TGCGCCAGCAGCTCCGGGGGACAGGTCTTCTCTGGGGCCAACGTCCTGACTTTC. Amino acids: CASSSGGQVFSGANVLTF.